A single TCR beta chain is shown here with its context. The data stem from a study of T cell responses to AZD1222 COVID-19 vaccine. Here immunoSEQ multiplex PCR was the method, and the copy in TCRdb shows in-frame clones only, minus some. Among around 150,000 clones listed, about nine tenths were seen once. The CDR3 totals 15 residues. The source of this sequence is an adult in good health. The chain links TRBV21-1 to TRBJ2-3; the table's D call TRBD1 went unverified against the DNA. TRBV21-1 corresponds to a pseudogene. This material consisted of peripheral blood, taken on day 0 of AZD1222 vaccination. The CDR3 sequence is CASSPDREIRDTQYF. The DNA for the CDR3 is TGTGCCAGCAGCCCAGACAGGGAGATTAGGGATACGCAGTATTTT.